This T cell receptor beta chain was identified in a study of beta chain features in type 1 diabetes. This clone appeared a few times. Antigen unknown. The sample carries other DNA sequences with the same CDR3. Germline V gene data show CDR1 as MGHRA and CDR2 as YSYEKL. This CDR3 comprises 16 residues. V shed 1 base, J shed 0 bases, and the junction held 6 bases outside the gene matches. Overall study findings and caveats: Significant though moderate, a shortening of TCRB CDR3s appeared in all four CD4+ subsets of Type 1 diabetes patients.

Expressed TCRB transcripts got sequenced, as all isolated RNA was reverse transcribed. The table came from immunoSEQ multiplex PCR; TCRdb's copy has only in-frame clones and leaves some out. The sample records 110,000 to 150,000 clones, about 10% being singletons. The chain joins TRBV4-1 to TRBJ2-7, with 7 bases aligning to TRBD2. This sequence was found in a man younger than 35 in good health. What was sequenced was central memory CD4+ T cells from blood. CDR3 region: CASSQGAGLSSYEQYF. In nucleotides, the CDR3 is TGCGCCAGCAGCCAAGGAGCGGGACTTAGCTCCTACGAGCAGTACTTC.